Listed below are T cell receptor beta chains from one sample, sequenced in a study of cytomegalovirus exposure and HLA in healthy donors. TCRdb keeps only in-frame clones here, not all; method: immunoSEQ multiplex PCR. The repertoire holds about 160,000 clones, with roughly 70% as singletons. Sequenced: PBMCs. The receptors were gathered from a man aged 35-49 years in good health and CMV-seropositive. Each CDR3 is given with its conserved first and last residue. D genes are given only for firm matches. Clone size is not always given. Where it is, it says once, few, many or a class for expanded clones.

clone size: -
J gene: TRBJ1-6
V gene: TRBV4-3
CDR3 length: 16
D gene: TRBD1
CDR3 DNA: TGCGCCAGCAGCCAAGACCTCTACAGGGGTAATTCACCCCTCCACTTT
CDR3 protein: CASSQDLYRGNSPLHF

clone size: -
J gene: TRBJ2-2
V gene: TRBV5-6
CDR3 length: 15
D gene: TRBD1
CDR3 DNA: TGTGCCAGCAGCCCCGGGACAGGGGACACCGGGGAGCTGTTTTTT
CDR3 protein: CASSPGTGDTGELFF

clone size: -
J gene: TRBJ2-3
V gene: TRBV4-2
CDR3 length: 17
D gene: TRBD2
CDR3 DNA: TGTGCCAGCAGCCCGATAGGGACTAGCGGGGGAAGAGATACGCAGTATTTT
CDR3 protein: CASSPIGTSGGRDTQYF

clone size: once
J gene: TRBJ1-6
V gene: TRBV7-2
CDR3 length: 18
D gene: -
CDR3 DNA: TGTGCCAGCAGCTCAACCTGGGGGCTGGGGACGTGGGATTCACCCCTCCACTTT
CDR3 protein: CASSSTWGLGTWDSPLHF

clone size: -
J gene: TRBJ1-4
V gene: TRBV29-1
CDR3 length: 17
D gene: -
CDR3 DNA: TGCAGCGTGACAGCGATTTCCGGACAGACGAGCAATGAAAAACTGTTTTTT
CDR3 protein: CSVTAISGQTSNEKLFF

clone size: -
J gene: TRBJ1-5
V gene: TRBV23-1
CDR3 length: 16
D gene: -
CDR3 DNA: TGCGCCAGCAGCGAACACAGATCCTATAGCAATCAGCCCCAGCATTTT
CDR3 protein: CASSEHRSYSNQPQHF

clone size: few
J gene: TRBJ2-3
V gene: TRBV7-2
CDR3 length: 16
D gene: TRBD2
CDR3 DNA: TGTGCCAGCAGCTTAGCGTCACTAGCCTTGGGGGGGACGCAGTATTTT
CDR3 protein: CASSLASLALGGTQYF

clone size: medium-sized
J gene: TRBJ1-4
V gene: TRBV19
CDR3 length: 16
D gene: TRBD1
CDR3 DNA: TGTGCCAGTACGTCGACAGGGTGGTCGAATAATGAAAAACTGTTTTTT
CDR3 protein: CASTSTGWSNNEKLFF

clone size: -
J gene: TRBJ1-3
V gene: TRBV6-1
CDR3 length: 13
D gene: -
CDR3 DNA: TGTGCCAGCAGTGAAAACAGACGAAACACCATATATTTT
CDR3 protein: CASSENRRNTIYF

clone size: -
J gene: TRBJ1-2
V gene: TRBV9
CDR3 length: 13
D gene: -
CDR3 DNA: TGTGCCAGCAGCGTAGCGGAGCGAGGTGGCTACACCTTC
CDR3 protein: CASSVAERGGYTF

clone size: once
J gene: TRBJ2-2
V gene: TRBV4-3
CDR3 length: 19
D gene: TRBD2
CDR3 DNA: TGCGCCAGCAGCCCTGGCGGCTTTAGCGGGGGTACGAACACCGGGGAGCTGTTTTTT
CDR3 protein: CASSPGGFSGGTNTGELFF

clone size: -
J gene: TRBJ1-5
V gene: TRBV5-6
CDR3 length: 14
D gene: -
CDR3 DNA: TGTGCCAGCAGCTTTGGGACACTAAATCAGCCCCAGCATTTT
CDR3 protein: CASSFGTLNQPQHF

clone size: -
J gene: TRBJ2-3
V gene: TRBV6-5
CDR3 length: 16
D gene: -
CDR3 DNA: TGTGCCAGCAGTTACTCGCTGGGGAGGAGCACAGATACGCAGTATTTT
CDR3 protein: CASSYSLGRSTDTQYF

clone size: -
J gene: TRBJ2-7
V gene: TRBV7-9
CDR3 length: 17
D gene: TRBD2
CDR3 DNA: TGTGCCAGCAGCTTGGCTAGCGGGGGCCTGAGCTCCTACGAGCAGTACTTC
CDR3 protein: CASSLASGGLSSYEQYF

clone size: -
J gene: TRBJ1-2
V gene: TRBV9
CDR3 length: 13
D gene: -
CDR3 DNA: TGTGCCAGCAGCGTAGAGGGCGGGTACGGCTACACCTTC
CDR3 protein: CASSVEGGYGYTF

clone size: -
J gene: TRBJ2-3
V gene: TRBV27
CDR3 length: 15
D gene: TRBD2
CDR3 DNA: TGTGCCAGCAGTCCCCCTGCGGGGGGGCAGGATACGCAGTATTTT
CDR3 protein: CASSPPAGGQDTQYF

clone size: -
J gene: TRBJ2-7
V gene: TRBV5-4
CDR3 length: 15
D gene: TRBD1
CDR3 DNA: TGTGCCAGCAGCCCGGGACAGGTCAGCTCCTACGAGCAGTACTTC
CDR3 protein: CASSPGQVSSYEQYF

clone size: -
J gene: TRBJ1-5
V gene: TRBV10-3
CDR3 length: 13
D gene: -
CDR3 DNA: TGTGGGTCTGGGGACTATAGCAATCAGCCCCAGCATTTT
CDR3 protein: CGSGDYSNQPQHF

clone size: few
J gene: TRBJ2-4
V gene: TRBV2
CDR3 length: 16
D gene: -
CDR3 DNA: TGTGCCAGCAGTGAACAGAACAGGGATGTCAAAAACATTCAGTACTTC
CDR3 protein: CASSEQNRDVKNIQYF

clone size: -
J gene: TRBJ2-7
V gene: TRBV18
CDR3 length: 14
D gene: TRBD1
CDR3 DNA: TGTGCCAGCTCACCTCGGGACAGGAACTACGAGCAGTACTTC
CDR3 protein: CASSPRDRNYEQYF

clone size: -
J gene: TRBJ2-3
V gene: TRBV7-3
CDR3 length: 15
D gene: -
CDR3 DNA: TGTGCCAGCAGCTTTGTAGCGGCTAGCACAGATACGCAGTATTTT
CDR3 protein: CASSFVAASTDTQYF

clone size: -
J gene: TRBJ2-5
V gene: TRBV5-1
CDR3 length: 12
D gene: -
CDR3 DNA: TGCGCCAGCAGGCGAGTAGAAGAGACCCAGTACTTC
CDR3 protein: CASRRVEETQYF

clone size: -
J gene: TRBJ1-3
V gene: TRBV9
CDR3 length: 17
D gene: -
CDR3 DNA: TGTGCCAGCAGCGTAGGGGAGGCCACCTCGTATGGAAACACCATATATTTT
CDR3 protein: CASSVGEATSYGNTIYF

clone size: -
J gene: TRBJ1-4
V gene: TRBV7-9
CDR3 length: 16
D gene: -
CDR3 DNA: TGTGCCAGCAGCCTCCCGTTGGTGGACAGCAATGAAAAACTGTTTTTT
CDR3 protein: CASSLPLVDSNEKLFF

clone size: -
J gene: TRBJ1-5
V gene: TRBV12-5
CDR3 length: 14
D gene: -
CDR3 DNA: TGTGCTAGTGGTTTGGGAAACTACAATCAGCCCCAGCATTTT
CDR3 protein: CASGLGNYNQPQHF

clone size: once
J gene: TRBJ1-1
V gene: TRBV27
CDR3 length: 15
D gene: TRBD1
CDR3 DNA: TGTGCCAGCAGTCCCGACCGGACAGGGCACACTGAAGCTTTCTTT
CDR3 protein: CASSPDRTGHTEAFF

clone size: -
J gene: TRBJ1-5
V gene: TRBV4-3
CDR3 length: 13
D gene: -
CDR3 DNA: TGCGCCAGCAGCCAAGCTATCAATCAGCCCCAGCATTTT
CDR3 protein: CASSQAINQPQHF

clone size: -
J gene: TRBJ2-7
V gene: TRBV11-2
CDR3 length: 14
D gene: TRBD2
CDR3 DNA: TGTGCCAGCAGCCGTGGGGAGGGGTCCTACGAGCAGTACTTC
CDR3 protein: CASSRGEGSYEQYF

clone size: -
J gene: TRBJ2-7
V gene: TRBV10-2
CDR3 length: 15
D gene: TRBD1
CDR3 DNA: TGTGCCAGCAGTTACTTGGGACAGGGGGGACACGAGCAGTACTTC
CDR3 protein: CASSYLGQGGHEQYF

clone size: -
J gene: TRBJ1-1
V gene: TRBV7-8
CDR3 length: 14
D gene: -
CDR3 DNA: TGTGCCAGCAGCTTAGCGCGGGGTAACACTGAAGCTTTCTTT
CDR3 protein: CASSLARGNTEAFF

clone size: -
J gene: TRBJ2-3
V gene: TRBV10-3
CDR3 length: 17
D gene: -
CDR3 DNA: TGTGCCATCAGTGAGTCCAAGTCTATTACAGGCACAGATACGCAGTATTTT
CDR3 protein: CAISESKSITGTDTQYF

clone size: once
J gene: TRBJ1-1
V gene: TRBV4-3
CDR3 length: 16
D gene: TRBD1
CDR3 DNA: TGCGCCAGCAGCCAAGAAACGGGACAGGGGAACACTGAAGCTTTCTTT
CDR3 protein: CASSQETGQGNTEAFF

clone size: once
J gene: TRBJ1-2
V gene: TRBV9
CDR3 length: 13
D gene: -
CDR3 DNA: TGTGCCAGCAGCCCACCAGGTGACTATGGCTACACCTTC
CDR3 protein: CASSPPGDYGYTF

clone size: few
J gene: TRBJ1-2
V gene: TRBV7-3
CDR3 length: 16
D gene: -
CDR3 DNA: TGTGCCAGCAGCCCCGCGGGGAGTATCCCCCCCTATGGCTACACCTTC
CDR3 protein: CASSPAGSIPPYGYTF

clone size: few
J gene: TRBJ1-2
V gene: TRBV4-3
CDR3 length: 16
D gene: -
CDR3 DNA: TGCGCCAGCAGCCAAGACCGGGACGCGGCGGGGTATGGCTACACCTTC
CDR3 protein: CASSQDRDAAGYGYTF

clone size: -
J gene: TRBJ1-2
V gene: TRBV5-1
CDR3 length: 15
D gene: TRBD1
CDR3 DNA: TGCGCCAGCAGCCCCCTACAGGGGGCGTTAGGTGGCTACACCTTC
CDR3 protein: CASSPLQGALGGYTF

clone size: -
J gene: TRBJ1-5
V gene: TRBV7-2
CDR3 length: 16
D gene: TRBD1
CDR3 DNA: TGTGCCAGCAGCTTAGAGCACTCAGGGGGTAATCAGCCCCAGCATTTT
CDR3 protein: CASSLEHSGGNQPQHF

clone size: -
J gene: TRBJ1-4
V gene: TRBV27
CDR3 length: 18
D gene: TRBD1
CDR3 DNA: TGTGCCAGCAGTTTATCGAAGACAGGGGCCACCTTTGGTGAAAAACTGTTTTTT
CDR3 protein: CASSLSKTGATFGEKLFF

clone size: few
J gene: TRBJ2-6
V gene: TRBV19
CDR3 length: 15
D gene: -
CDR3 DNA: TGTGCCAGTAGTACTCAGAACTCTGGGGCCAACGTCCTGACTTTC
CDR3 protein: CASSTQNSGANVLTF

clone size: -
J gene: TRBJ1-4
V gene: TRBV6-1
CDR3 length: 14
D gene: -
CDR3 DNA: TGTGCCAGCGGAGGGAGGAAGGTGGATGAAAAACTGTTTTTT
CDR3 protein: CASGGRKVDEKLFF

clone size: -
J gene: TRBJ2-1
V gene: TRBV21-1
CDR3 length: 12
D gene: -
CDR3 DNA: TGTGCCAGCAGCCCCGAGGCTTGGGAGCAGTTCTTC
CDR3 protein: CASSPEAWEQFF

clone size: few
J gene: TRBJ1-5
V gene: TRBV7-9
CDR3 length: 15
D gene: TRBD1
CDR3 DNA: TGTGCCAGCAGCTTCGGACAGGGAGGCAATCAGCCCCAGCATTTT
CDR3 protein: CASSFGQGGNQPQHF

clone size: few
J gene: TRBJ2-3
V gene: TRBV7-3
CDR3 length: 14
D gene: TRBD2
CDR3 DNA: TGTGCCAGTTCGGGGGGGGCGCCCTCAGATACGCAGTATTTT
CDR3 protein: CASSGGAPSDTQYF

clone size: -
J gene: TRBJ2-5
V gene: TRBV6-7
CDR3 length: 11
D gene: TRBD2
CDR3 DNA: TGTGCCAGCACTCGCCGGGGGGCCCAGTACTTC
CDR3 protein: CASTRRGAQYF

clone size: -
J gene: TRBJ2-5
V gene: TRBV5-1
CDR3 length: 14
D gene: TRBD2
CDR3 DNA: TGCGCCAGCAGCTACGGGACTAGCCAAGAGACCCAGTACTTC
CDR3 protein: CASSYGTSQETQYF

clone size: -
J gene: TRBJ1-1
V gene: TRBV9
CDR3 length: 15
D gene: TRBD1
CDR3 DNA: TGTGCCAGCAGCTACGGACAGGCCACGGGCACTGAAGCTTTCTTT
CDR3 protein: CASSYGQATGTEAFF

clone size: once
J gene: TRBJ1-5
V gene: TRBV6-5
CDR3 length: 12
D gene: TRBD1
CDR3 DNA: TGTGCCTCCGGGACAGGGATTCAGCCCCAGCATTTT
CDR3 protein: CASGTGIQPQHF

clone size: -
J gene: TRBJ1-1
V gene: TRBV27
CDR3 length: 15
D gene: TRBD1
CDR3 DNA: TGTGCCAGCAGTTCCGACAGGGAGAAACGGAATGAAGCTTTCTTT
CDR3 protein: CASSSDREKRNEAFF

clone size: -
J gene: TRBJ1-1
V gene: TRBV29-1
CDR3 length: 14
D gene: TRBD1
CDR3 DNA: TGCAGCGTAGCCAGGGGGGCAGCCAACACTGAAGCTTTCTTT
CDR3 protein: CSVARGAANTEAFF

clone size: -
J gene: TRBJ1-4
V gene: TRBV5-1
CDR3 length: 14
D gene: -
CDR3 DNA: TGCGCCAGCAGCTTGGAAGGGGTGAATGAAAAACTGTTTTTT
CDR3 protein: CASSLEGVNEKLFF

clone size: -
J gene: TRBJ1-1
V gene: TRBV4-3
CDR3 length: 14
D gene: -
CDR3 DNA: TGCGCCAGCACATCGACAGGAGCTAACACTGAAGCTTTCTTT
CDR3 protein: CASTSTGANTEAFF

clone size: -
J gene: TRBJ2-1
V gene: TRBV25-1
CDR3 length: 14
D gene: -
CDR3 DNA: TGTGCCAGCGGCCGGGGGAGCTCCTACAATGAGCAGTTCTTC
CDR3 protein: CASGRGSSYNEQFF

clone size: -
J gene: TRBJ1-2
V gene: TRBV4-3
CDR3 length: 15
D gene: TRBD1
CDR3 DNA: TGCGCCAGCAGCCAGTCGGACAGGGGAGACTATGGCTACACCTTC
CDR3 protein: CASSQSDRGDYGYTF

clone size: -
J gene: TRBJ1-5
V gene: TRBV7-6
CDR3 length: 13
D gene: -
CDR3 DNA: TGTGCCAGCAGCCCCTCGGGGGATCAGCCCCAGCATTTT
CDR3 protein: CASSPSGDQPQHF

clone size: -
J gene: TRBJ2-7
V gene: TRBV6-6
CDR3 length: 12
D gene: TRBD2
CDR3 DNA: TGTGCCACCCGGGGGGGTTGGTACGAGCAGTACTTC
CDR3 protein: CATRGGWYEQYF

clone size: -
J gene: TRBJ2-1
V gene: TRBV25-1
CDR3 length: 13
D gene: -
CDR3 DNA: TGTGCCAGCAGTGTACAGGGGGGGGGTGAGCAGTTCTTC
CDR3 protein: CASSVQGGGEQFF